The 18 T cell receptor beta chains in this list originate from one sample, sequenced in a study of shared clonotypes between healthy human individuals (dated by TCRdb to 2020 to 2022). Library creation used the immunoSEQ multiplex PCR assay. The table comes from immuneACCESS by way of TCRdb, which keeps in-frame sequences with V and J called. Part of the clones is missing from these tables; in studies checked, under half for an unresolved V gene and the rest for unknown reasons. This sample holds roughly 2.6 million clones; approximately 94% were observed only once. About 0.13% of the sample goes to the ten largest clones. Sequencing was carried out using naive CD4+ T cells sorted from blood. The cell subset or site label here, explained by the study, means: CD45RA+ positively selected. The receptors come from a man in his late teens or twenties in good health.

The chain uses TRBV5-1 and TRBJ1-2; tentatively, D is TRBD1 (5 bases). There are 14 residues in the CDR3. Trimming cost V 4 bases and J 0 bases, with 10 bases left between them. Germline V gives CDR1 SGHRS, CDR2 YFSETQ. The CDR3 region is CASSPGLTNYGYTF. The CDR3 bases are TGCGCCAGCAGCCCGGGACTTACTAACTATGGCTACACCTTC.

On this clone itself: Different DNA sequences within this sample yield the same CDR3. The chain carries TRBV7-3 and TRBJ2-7, with D possibly TRBD2 on 5 matching bases. The germline V gene has CDR1 SGHTA and CDR2 FQGTGA. The CDR3 runs to 14 residues. Trimming pared 1 base from V and 4 bases from J, leaving 11 bases between. The CDR3 reads CASSLMPGSYEQYF. CDR3 DNA: TGTGCCAGCAGCTTAATGCCGGGATCATACGAGCAGTACTTC.

This chain joins TRBV7-3 and TRBJ1-2, with 7 bases matching TRBD1. The CDR3 loop spans 14 amino acids. With V trimmed by 0 bases and J by 4 bases, 2 bases remained unmatched. Germline assignment: CDR1 SGHTA and CDR2 FQGTGA. CDR3 sequence: CASSLTGGGYGYTF. DNA of the CDR3: TGTGCCAGCAGCTTAACAGGGGGCGGCTATGGCTACACCTTC.

The rearrangement links TRBV18 to TRBJ1-1; weak D call: TRBD1 (6 bases). The CDR3 loop spans 15 amino acids. V lost 3 bases to trimming and J lost 3 bases, with 14 bases between them. CDR1 and CDR2 from the germline V gene are KGHSH and LQKENI. In DNA, the CDR3 is TGTGCCAGCTCACCGGATCAGGGGCTAGACACTGAAGCTTTCTTT. Amino acid sequence: CASSPDQGLDTEAFF.

This clone was seen only once. Different DNA sequences within this sample yield the same CDR3. The chain's CDR3 is CASSYGQRYGYTF. CDR3 in DNA: TGTGCCAGCAGTTACGGGCAGAGGTATGGCTACACCTTC. V usage is TRBV6-5 and J usage is TRBJ1-2; D remains unclear. With 2 bases removed from V and 5 bases from J, the gap between germline ends came to 9 bases. Germline CDR1 and CDR2: MNHEY and SVGAGI. The CDR3 is 13 amino acids.

The chain carries TRBV7-3 and TRBJ2-2; D remains unclear. CDR3 length: 15 amino acids. CDR1 and CDR2 from the germline V gene are SGHTA and FQGTGA. Between the trimmed V and J ends, which lost 5 bases and 1 base, there was a span of 11 bases. This chain's CDR3 is CASSLYSGNTGELFF. In DNA form, the CDR3 reads TGTGCCAGCAGCCTATACTCAGGGAACACCGGGGAGCTGTTTTTT. Looking up the rest from reference TRBV7-3 and TRBJ2-2 gives the full variable domain: GAGVSQTPSNKVTEKGKYVELRCDPISGHTALYWYRQSLGQGPEFLIYFQGTGAADDSGLPNDRFFAVRPEGSVSTLKIQRTERGDSAVYLCASSLYSGNTGELFFGEGSRLTVL.

This chain connects TRBV27 to TRBJ2-3, with 8 bases matching TRBD1. Per germline, CDR1 MNHEY and CDR2 SMNVEV (reference sequence). The V segment lost 10 bases and the J segment 6 bases; nucleotides outside the gene matches: 12. CDR3 size: 14 residues. For the CDR3, the DNA is TGTGCCATCTACATCCAGGGGGCCATGGATACGCAGTATTTT. Translation: CAIYIQGAMDTQYF.

The rearrangement joins TRBV28 to TRBJ1-5; perhaps TRBD1 as D (6 bases). The germline V gene has CDR1 MDHEN and CDR2 SYDVKM. This CDR3 region has 16 residues. Trimming cost V 3 bases and J 7 bases, with 19 bases left between them. CDR3 sequence: CASSLPQGVGKQPQHF. The CDR3 DNA follows: TGTGCCAGCAGTTTGCCACAGGGAGTCGGGAAACAGCCCCAGCATTTT.

V is TRBV4-3 and J is TRBJ2-1; D may match TRBD1 or TRBD2 (5 bases each). Germline V gives CDR1 LGHNA, CDR2 YSLEER. The V and J ends lost 4 bases and 0 bases respectively, with 13 bases between them. CDR3 size: 16 residues. CDR3 sequence reads: CASSPNGASSYNEQFF. Here the CDR3 DNA reads TGCGCCAGCAGCCCAAACGGGGCTAGCTCCTACAATGAGCAGTTCTTC.

The J gene is TRBJ2-1, the V gene TRBV29-1; 7 bases align to TRBD2. Germline-derived CDR1 and CDR2 are SQVTM and ANQGSEA. Unmatched junction bases numbered 13, after V lost 3 bases and J lost 2 bases. This CDR3 is 17 amino acids long. CDR3 in amino acids: CSVDPLRLAVPYNEQFF. CDR3 sequence (DNA): TGCAGCGTTGATCCCCTTAGGCTAGCGGTGCCCTACAATGAGCAGTTCTTC.

About this clone itself: One end of the junction fails to match germline, which may point to a read error. The V and J genes are TRBV7-7 and TRBJ2-1, with 10 bases aligning to TRBD1. The CDR3 has 15 residues. Germline V gene data show CDR1 as SSHAT and CDR2 as FNYEAQ (reference sequence). The CDR3 DNA reads TGTGCTAGCAGCGCCGGGACAGGGGACGGCAATGAGCAGTTCTTC. This translates into CASSAGTGDGNEQFF.

The V gene is TRBV19, the J gene TRBJ1-1; 8 bases fit TRBD1. CDR1 is LNHDA, CDR2 SQIVND, per germline (reference sequence). The CDR3 length is 12 residues. The junction had 7 bases not matched to a gene; V was cut back by 11 bases and J by 5 bases. CDR3 protein: CAGTQGGTEAFF. The DNA for the CDR3 is TGTGCCGGAACACAGGGGGGAACTGAAGCTTTCTTT.

V is TRBV2 and J is TRBJ1-4, with a tentative D call TRBD1 (6 bases). This CDR3 is 12 amino acids long. CDR1 is SNHLY and CDR2 is FYNNEI in the germline V gene. Trimming removed 6 bases from V and 16 bases from J, with 18 bases in between. CDR3 in amino acids: CASSVDSTVGFF. The CDR3 DNA reads TGTGCCAGCAGCGTGGACAGTACGGTTGGGTTTTTT.

The chain links TRBV6-5 to TRBJ2-2, with a possible D match to TRBD2 (5 bases). The V end lost 0 bases, the J end lost 6 bases, and 14 bases lay between the germline ends. The length of the CDR3 is 16 residues. Germline V gives CDR1 MNHEY, CDR2 SVGAGI. CDR3 in DNA: TGTGCCAGCAGTTACTCCCGTCAGGAGGTGGCCGGGGAGCTGTTTTTT. This encodes CASSYSRQEVAGELFF.

This sequence joins TRBV10-3 and TRBJ2-3, with D hard to call. Per the germline V gene, CDR1 is ENHRY and CDR2 is SYGVKD. The CDR3 spans 12 residues. V was shortened by 4 bases and J by 6 bases, with 8 bases between the two germline ends. The CDR3 loop is CAISVASDTQYF. Written as DNA, the CDR3 is TGTGCCATCAGTGTAGCCTCTGATACGCAGTATTTT.

The V and J genes are TRBV6-1 and TRBJ2-7, with 9 bases that match TRBD1. Losses at the gene ends were 6 bases for V and 0 bases for J; bases not matched to a gene: 6. Germline CDR1 and CDR2: MNHNS and SASEGT. The CDR3 consists of 15 residues. DNA for the CDR3: TGTGCCAGCAGCCGGACAGGGGCGATCTCCTACGAGCAGTACTTC. Translation gives CASSRTGAISYEQYF.

This chain connects TRBV28 to TRBJ2-5; 11 bases map to TRBD2. The CDR3 has 15 residues. The J segment lost 1 base and the V segment lost 6 bases, leaving 4 bases of the junction unmatched. The germline V gene has CDR1 MDHEN and CDR2 SYDVKM. The CDR3 protein is CASRSGTSGQETQYF. The CDR3 nucleotides are TGTGCCAGCAGATCCGGGACTAGCGGCCAAGAGACCCAGTACTTC.

This sequence joins TRBV7-2 and TRBJ2-1; tentative D call: TRBD2 (6 bases). V was trimmed by 5 bases and J by 7 bases, leaving 21 bases between them. The CDR3 is 16 amino acids. Germline CDR1 reads SGHTA; CDR2 reads FQGNSA. CDR3 protein: CASSPPSARVGNEQFF. For the CDR3, the DNA is TGTGCCAGCAGCCCCCCTAGCGCCCGCGTCGGGAATGAGCAGTTCTTC.